The 5 T cell receptor beta chains below come from one sample, sequenced in a study of shared clonotypes between healthy human individuals. Terminally differentiated effector memory CD45RA+ cells were excluded from the naive CD8 cells, which were CD45RO-negative and positively selected for CCR7. Profiling relied on immunoSEQ multiplex PCR, and the TCRdb table lists in-frame clones only, not all of them. The sample yields under 850,000 clones, 80% to 95% seen once. The source material was naive CD8+ T cells sorted from blood. Receptors originate from a man aged 25 to 40 in good health.

This clone came up once. The chain has TRBV28 and TRBJ2-1; 9 bases agree with TRBD1. The germline V gene encodes CDR1 MDHEN and CDR2 SYDVKM. The length of the CDR3 is 20 residues. Germline trimming cut 7 bases from V and 2 bases from J; bases unmatched to any gene: 21. Here the CDR3 reads CASISWDRAMPRGAYNEQFF. CDR3 sequence (DNA): TGTGCCAGCATCTCCTGGGACAGGGCAATGCCCCGAGGGGCCTACAATGAGCAGTTCTTC.

The CDR3 nucleotides read TGTGCCAGCAGCTTTGCGGGGAGCTCCTACGAGCAGTACTTC. Protein product: CASSFAGSSYEQYF. The chain employs TRBV11-2 and TRBJ2-7; TRBD2 is a possible D gene (6 bases). The ends were cut back, 3 bases at V and 0 bases at J, with 9 bases in the middle. The length of the CDR3 is 14 residues. Germline V CDR1 and CDR2: SGHAT, FQNNGV.

This sequence joins TRBV30 and TRBJ2-7; 9 nucleotides match TRBD1. V shed 0 bases and J 5 bases; nucleotides not matched to a gene: 5. CDR1 is GTSNPN and CDR2 is SVGIG in the germline V gene (reference sequence). This CDR3 contains 14 residues. Here the CDR3 reads CAWSVGTGTDEQYF. The CDR3, as DNA: TGTGCCTGGAGTGTAGGGACAGGGACCGACGAGCAGTACTTC.

J is TRBJ1-1 and V is TRBV18; tentative D call: TRBD1 (6 bases). Germline CDR1 and CDR2: KGHSH and LQKENI. Trimming cost V 0 bases and J 1 base, with 6 bases left between them. This CDR3 is built from 14 residues. CDR3: CASSPPDRNTEAFF. The CDR3 bases are TGTGCCAGCTCACCACCGGACAGGAACACTGAAGCTTTCTTT.

This chain links TRBV4-1 with TRBJ1-2, with a possible D match to TRBD1 (5 bases). Germline V gene lookup returns CDR1 MGHRA and CDR2 YSYEKL. The CDR3 is 15 residues long. The ends were cut back, 1 base at V and 2 bases at J, with 11 bases in the middle. This CDR3 is CASSQAQASNYGYTF. CDR3 DNA: TGCGCCAGCAGCCAAGCACAGGCCTCGAACTATGGCTACACCTTC.